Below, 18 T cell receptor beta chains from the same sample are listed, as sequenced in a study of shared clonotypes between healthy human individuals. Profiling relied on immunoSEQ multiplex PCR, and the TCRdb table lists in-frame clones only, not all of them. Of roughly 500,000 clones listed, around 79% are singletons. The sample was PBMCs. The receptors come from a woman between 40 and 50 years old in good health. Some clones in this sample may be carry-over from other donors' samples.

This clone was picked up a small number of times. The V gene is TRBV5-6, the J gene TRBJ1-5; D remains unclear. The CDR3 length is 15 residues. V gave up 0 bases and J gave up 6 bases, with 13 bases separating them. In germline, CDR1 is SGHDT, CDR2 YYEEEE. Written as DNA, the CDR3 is TGTGCCAGCAGCTTGGGAAGGAGTTGGGGTCAGCCCCAGCATTTT. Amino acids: CASSLGRSWGQPQHF.

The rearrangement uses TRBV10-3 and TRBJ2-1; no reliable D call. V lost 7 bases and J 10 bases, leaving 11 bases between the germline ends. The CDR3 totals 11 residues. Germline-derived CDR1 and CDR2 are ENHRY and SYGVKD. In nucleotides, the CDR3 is TGTGCCATCAACAATCTACGGGAGCAGTTCTTC. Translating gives CAINNLREQFF.

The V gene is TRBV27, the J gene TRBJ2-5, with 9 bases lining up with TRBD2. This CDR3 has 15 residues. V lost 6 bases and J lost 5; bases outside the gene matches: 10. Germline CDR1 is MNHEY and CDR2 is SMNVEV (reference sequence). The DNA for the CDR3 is TGTGCCAGCAGCCCCAGAGGACTAGCGTATGAGACCCAGTACTTC. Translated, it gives CASSPRGLAYETQYF.

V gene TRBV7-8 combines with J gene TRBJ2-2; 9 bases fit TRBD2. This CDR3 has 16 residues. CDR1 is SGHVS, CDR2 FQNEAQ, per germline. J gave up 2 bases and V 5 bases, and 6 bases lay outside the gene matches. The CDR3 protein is CASSLLAGVNTGELFF. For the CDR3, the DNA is TGTGCCAGCAGCCTGTTAGCGGGAGTCAACACCGGGGAGCTGTTTTTT.

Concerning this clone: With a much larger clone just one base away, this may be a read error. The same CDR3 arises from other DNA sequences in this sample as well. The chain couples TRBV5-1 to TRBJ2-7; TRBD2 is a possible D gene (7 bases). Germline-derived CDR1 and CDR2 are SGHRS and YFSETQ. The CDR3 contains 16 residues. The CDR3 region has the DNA TGCGCTAGCAGCTGGGGGGGTAAACAGGGTCTCTACGAGCAGTACTTC. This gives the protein CASSWGGKQGLYEQYF.

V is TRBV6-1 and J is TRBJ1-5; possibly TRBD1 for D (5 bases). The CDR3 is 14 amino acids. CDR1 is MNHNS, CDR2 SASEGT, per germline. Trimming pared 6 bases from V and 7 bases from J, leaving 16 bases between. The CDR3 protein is CASRVTGEGQPQHF. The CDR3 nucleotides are TGTGCCAGCAGGGTGACCGGGGAGGGGCAGCCCCAGCATTTT.

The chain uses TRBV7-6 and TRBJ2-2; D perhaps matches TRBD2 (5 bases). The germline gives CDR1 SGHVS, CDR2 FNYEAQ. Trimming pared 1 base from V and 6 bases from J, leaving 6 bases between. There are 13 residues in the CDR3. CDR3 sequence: CASSLGGAGELFF. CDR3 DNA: TGTGCCAGCAGCTTAGGGGGAGCCGGGGAGCTGTTTTTT.

The CDR3 region is CASSLDLGFEAFF. CDR3 sequence (DNA): TGTGCCAGCAGCTTAGATCTGGGCTTTGAAGCTTTCTTT. The V gene is TRBV7-8, the J gene TRBJ1-1; no firm D call. The CDR3 runs to 13 residues. CDR1 is SGHVS and CDR2 is FQNEAQ in the germline V gene. The germline V and J ends were trimmed by 1 base and 7 bases, with 10 bases remaining between them.

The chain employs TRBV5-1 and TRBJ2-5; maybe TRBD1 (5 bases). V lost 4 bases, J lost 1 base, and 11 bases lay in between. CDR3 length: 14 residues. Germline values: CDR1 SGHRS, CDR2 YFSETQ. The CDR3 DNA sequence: TGCGCCAGCAGCATTAGACAGACCCAAGAGACCCAGTACTTC. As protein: CASSIRQTQETQYF.

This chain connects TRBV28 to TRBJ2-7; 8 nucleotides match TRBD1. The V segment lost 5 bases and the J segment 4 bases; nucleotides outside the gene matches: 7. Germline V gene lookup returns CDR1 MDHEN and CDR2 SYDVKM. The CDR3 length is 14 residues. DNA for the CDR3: TGTGCCAGCAGTAAAGGACAGGGATGGTACGAGCAGTACTTC. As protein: CASSKGQGWYEQYF. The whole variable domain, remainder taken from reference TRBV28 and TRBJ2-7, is DVKVTQSSRYLVKRTGEKVFLECVQDMDHENMFWYRQDPGLGLRLIYFSYDVKMKEKGDIPEGYSVSREKKERFSLILESASTNQTSMYLCASSKGQGWYEQYFGPGTRLTVT.

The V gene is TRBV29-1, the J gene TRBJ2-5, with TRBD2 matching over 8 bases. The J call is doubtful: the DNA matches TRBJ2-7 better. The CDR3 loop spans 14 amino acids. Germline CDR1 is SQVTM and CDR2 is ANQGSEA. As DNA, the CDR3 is TGCAGCGTTGAAATAGCGGGGTTACCCTACGAGCAGTACTTC. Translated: CSVEIAGLPYEQYF.

The CDR3 is CASSLAQGATRVYGYTF. The CDR3 DNA reads TGTGCCAGCAGCTTGGCGCAGGGGGCAACTAGGGTCTATGGCTACACCTTC. The chain has TRBV5-5 and TRBJ1-2, with 8 bases aligning to TRBD1. The V segment lost 0 bases and the J segment 4 bases; nucleotides outside the gene matches: 11. This CDR3 contains 17 residues. The germline V gene has CDR1 SGHKS and CDR2 YYEKEE (reference sequence). Drawing the rest from reference TRBV5-5 and TRBJ1-2, the complete variable domain is DAGVTQSPTHLIKTRGQQVTLRCSPISGHKSVSWYQQVLGQGPQFIFQYYEKEERGRGNFPDRFSARQFPNYSSELNVNALLLGDSALYLCASSLAQGATRVYGYTFGSGTRLTVV.

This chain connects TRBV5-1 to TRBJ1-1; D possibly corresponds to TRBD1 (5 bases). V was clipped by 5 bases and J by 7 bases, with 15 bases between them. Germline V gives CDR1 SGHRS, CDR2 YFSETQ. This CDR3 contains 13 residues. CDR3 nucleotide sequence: TGCGCCAGCAGTCCCCTACTCCAGGGTGAAGCTTTCTTT. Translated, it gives CASSPLLQGEAFF.

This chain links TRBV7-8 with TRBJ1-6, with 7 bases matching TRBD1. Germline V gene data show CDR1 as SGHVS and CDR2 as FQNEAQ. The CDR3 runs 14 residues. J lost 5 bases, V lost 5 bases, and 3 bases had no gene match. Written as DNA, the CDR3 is TGTGCCAGCAGCGGGACAGTAGATAATTCACCCCTCCACTTT. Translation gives CASSGTVDNSPLHF. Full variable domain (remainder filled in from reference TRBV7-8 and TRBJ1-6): GAGVSQSPRYKVAKRGQDVALRCDPISGHVSLFWYQQALGQGPEFLTYFQNEAQLDKSGLPSDRFFAERPEGSVSTLKIQRTQQEDSAVYLCASSGTVDNSPLHFGNGTRLTVT.

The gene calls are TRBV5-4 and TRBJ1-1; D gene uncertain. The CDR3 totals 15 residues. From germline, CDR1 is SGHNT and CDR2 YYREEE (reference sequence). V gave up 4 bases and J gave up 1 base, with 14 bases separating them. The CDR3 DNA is TGTGCCAGCAGCACTAAGGGTTTTGGGAACACTGAAGCTTTCTTT. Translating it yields CASSTKGFGNTEAFF.

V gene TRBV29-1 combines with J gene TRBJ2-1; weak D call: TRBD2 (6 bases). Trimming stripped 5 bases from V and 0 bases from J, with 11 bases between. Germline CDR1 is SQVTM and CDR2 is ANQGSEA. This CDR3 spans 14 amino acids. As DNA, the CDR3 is TGCAGCGTTCCAGCGGGTAGCTCCTACAATGAGCAGTTCTTC. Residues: CSVPAGSSYNEQFF.

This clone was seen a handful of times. The CDR3 DNA reads TGTGCCAGCAGTCCCACGACCAGGACTGAAGCTTTCTTT. It translates to CASSPTTRTEAFF. The chain recombines TRBV28 with TRBJ1-1; unclear D gene. Trimming removed 5 bases at V and 5 bases at J, with 12 bases between. CDR3 size: 13 residues. Germline V gene lookup returns CDR1 MDHEN and CDR2 SYDVKM.

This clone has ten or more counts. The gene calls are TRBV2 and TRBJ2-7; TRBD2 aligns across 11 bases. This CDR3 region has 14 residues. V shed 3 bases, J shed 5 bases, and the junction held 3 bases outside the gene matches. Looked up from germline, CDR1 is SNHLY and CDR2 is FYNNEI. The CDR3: CASSEGLAVHEQYF. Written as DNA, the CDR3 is TGTGCCAGCAGTGAGGGACTAGCGGTTCACGAGCAGTACTTC.